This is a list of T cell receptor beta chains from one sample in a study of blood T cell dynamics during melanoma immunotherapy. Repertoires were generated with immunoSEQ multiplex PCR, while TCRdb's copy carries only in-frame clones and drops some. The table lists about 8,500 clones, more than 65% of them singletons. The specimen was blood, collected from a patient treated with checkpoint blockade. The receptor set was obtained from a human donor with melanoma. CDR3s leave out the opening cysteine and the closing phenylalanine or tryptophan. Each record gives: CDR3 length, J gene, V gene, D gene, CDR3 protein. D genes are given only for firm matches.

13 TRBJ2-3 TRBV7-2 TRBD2 ASLRGSGSSDTQY
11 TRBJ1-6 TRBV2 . ASTRESNSPLH
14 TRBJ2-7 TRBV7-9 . ASSLRPRGGSHEQY
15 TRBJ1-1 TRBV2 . ASSEAPLVFVNTEAF
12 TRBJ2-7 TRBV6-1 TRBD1 ASSTGTGGYEQY
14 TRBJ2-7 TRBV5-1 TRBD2 ASSPWPQREAYEQY
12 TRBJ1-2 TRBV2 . ASSVVHSNYGYT
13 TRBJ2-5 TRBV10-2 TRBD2 ASRGTSGAQETQY
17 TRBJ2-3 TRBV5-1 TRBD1 ASSLGTGTVGISTDTQY
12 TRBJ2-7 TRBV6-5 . ASRAAGQRYEQY
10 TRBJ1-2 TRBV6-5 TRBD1 ATFDRDYGYT
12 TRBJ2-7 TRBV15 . ATSRERSSYEQY
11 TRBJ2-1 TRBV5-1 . ASSSGRYNEQF
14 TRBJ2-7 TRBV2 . ASSEGRTRSSYEQY
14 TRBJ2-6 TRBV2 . ASRGMTVSGANVLT
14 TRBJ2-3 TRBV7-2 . ASSLRLSPSTDTQY
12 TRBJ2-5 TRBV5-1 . ASSLLTSQETQY
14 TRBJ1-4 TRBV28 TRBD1 ASSSPPTGMGEKLF
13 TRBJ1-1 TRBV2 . ASRGGGGLNTEAF
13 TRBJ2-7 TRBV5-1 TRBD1 ASSSAGTGGYEQY
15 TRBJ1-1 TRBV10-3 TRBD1 AISEYQGARMGTEAF
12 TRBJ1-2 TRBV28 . ASSLKGQIYGYT
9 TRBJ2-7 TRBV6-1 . ASSPVFRRD
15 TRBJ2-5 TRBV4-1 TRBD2 ASSQPSLSGGAETQY
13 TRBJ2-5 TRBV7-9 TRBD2 ASSFGLAGGETQY
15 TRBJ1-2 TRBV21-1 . AQGRRRTDLLNYGYT
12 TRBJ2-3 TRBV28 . ASSRDSSTDTQY
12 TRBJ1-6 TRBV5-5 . ASSLLSGESPLH
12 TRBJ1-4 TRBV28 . ASNLALSQRKLF
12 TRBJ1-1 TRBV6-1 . ASSEAPGANAAF
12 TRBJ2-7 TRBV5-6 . ASSLDPDSYEQY
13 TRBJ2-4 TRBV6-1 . ASSEAGDTKNIQY
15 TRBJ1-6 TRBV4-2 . ASSQDSPGVHNSPLH
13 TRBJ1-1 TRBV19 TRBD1 ASSRERQGNTEAF
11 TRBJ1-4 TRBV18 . ASRGTTNEKLF
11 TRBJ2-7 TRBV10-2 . ATTRTDTYEQY
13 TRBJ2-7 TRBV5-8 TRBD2 ASSLAGLAGDEQY
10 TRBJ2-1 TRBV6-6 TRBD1 ASSSDRDEQF
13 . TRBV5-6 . ASSSRRGAEFEQY
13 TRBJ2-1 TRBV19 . ASSIGMSSYNEQF
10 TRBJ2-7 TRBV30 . AWSVDLGAQY
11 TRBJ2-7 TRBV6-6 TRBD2 ASRDRGGYEQY
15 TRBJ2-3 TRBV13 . ASSLKWWEGGTDTQY
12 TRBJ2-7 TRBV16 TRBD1 ASSQSSQGYEQY
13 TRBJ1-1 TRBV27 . ASSLSEGLGTEAF
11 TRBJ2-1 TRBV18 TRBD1 ASARDRDNEQF
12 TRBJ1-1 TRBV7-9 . ASSSTGVLTEAF
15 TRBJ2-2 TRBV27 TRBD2 ASSLIGGAGDTGELF
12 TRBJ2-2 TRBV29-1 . SVEEGTLTGELF
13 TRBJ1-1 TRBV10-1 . ASSEPGQLNTEAF
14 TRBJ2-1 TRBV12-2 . ASRHLSGGAGNEQF
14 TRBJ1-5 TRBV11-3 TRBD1 ASSVRDRGIYQPQH